The present T cell receptor (beta chain) was sequenced within a study of blood T cell repertoires in COVID-19. Clones were sequenced by immunoSEQ multiplex PCR, and TCRdb holds only the in-frame ones, with some missing. Altogether 250,000 to 300,000 clones are present, around 81% being singletons, with the ten largest covering roughly 3.1%. In assigning cohorts, the study relied on participant-reported clinical history. The sequencing input was PBMCs or T cells enriched from blood (not recorded which). The receptor's source is a man aged 50 to 60 who had recovered from COVID-19.

The CDR3 is CASSEGQGRQPQHF. The CDR3 nucleotides are TGTGCCAGCTCTGAAGGACAGGGGAGGCAGCCCCAGCATTTT. V and J are TRBV2 and TRBJ1-5, with 9 bases matching TRBD1. The CDR3 sequence is 14 residues long. The germline V gene has CDR1 SNHLY and CDR2 FYNNEI. Trimming took 8 bases from V and 7 from J; bases not matched to a gene: 9.